The sequence of this T cell receptor beta chain was determined in a study of cytomegalovirus exposure and HLA in healthy donors. Overall study findings and caveats: In an earlier analysis, about 87% or about 30%: the productive usage of most TCR beta V segments.

The V and J ends lost 1 base and 3 bases respectively, with 7 bases between them. CDR3 length: 13 residues. Germline lookup yields CDR1 SGHDT and CDR2 YYEEEE. This clone has a single count. Its antigen is currently unknown. PCR was performed using 60 Vbeta and 13 Jbeta primers. Some clones are missing from TCRdb's copy, which holds only in-frame ones; the method was immunoSEQ multiplex PCR. The sample lists approximately 120,000 clones, 74% occurring once. This TCR derives from a woman aged 45-59 years in good health and CMV-seropositive. The V and J genes are TRBV5-6 and TRBJ1-2, with a possible D match to TRBD1 (6 bases). What was sequenced was PBMCs. The CDR3: CASSLNRDYGYTF. CDR3 nucleotides: TGTGCCAGCAGCTTGAACAGGGACTATGGCTACACCTTC.